This entry describes one T cell receptor beta chain. The sample comes from a study of response to subunit inactivated influenza vaccine. MiXCR, run by TCRdb on the RT-PCR reads, gives a single entry per CDR3 protein. Here the sample spans approximately 500,000 distinct CDR3 sequences, approximately 24% being singletons. Looked up from germline, CDR1 is SGHVS and CDR2 is FQNEAQ. This CDR3 comprises 14 residues. V was clipped by 5 bases and J by 3 bases, with 13 bases between them. These same data were also listed under a study on T cells expressing NK-cell markers. That work adds: Template switching by 5'RACE with UMIs generated the TCR beta cDNA.

The genes are TRBV7-8 and TRBJ1-2; D gene unclear. The source is a man aged 45-65 years who received an inactivated influenza vaccine. The sequencing used CD4+ T cells sorted from PBMCs, collected about 11 days after vaccination. The CDR3 here is CASSPPNADYGYTF. In nucleotides, the CDR3 is TGTGCCAGCAGCCCACCAAATGCGGACTATGGCTACACCTTC.